These 25 T cell receptor beta chains originate from one sample sequenced in a study of blood T cell repertoires in COVID-19. The method was immunoSEQ multiplex PCR; TCRdb's version includes in-frame clones alone and lacks a portion of them. Of about 150,000 clones in the sample, approximately 83% are singletons; the top ten hold approximately 10%. The sample consisted of peripheral blood. The receptors stem from a man between 65 and 85 years old with active or convalescent COVID-19.

This chain connects TRBV19 to TRBJ1-1; TRBD1 is a possible D gene (6 bases). CDR1 and CDR2 from the germline V gene are LNHDA and SQIVND (reference sequence). The ends were cut back, 6 bases at V and 1 base at J, with 9 bases in the middle. This CDR3 has 13 amino acids. The CDR3, as DNA: TGTGCCAGTAGCCAACAGGGGAACACTGAAGCTTTCTTT. It translates to CASSQQGNTEAFF.

V gene TRBV19 combines with J gene TRBJ2-3; D may be TRBD1 (6 bases). The CDR3 extends over 14 amino acids. The V end was cut by 4 bases, the J end by 4 bases, with 12 bases between. In germline, CDR1 is LNHDA, CDR2 SQIVND (reference sequence). The CDR3: CASSRTGTPDTQYF. The CDR3 DNA reads as TGTGCCAGTAGTAGAACCGGGACACCAGATACGCAGTATTTT.

V and J are TRBV29-1 and TRBJ2-7; 8 nucleotides agree with TRBD2. CDR1 SQVTM and CDR2 ANQGSEA come from the germline V gene. This CDR3 is built from 12 residues. J lost 5 bases, V lost 7 bases, and 7 bases had no gene match. CDR3 DNA sequence: TGCAGCGCGGTAACCGGGGGGGACGAGCAGTACTTC. It is translated as CSAVTGGDEQYF.

Notes on this clone: This could be a read error, since a much larger clone is one nucleotide away. This chain uses TRBV11-2 with TRBJ1-2, with TRBD1 identical over 10 bases. The length of the CDR3 is 13 residues. The junction had 1 base not matched to a gene; V was cut back by 4 bases and J by 5 bases. Looked up from germline, CDR1 is SGHAT and CDR2 is FQNNGV. The CDR3 spells CASSSGQGYGYTF. CDR3 bases: TGTGCCAGCAGCTCGGGACAGGGGTATGGCTACACCTTC.

V usage is TRBV9 and J usage is TRBJ2-2, with TRBD1 identical over 10 bases. Germline CDR1 reads SGDLS; CDR2 reads YYNGEE. CDR3 length equals 16 residues. Trimming took 3 bases from V and 4 from J; bases not matched to a gene: 6. The CDR3 nucleotides are TGTGCCAGCAGCGATGACAGGGGGCGGATCACCGGGGAGCTGTTTTTT. Residues: CASSDDRGRITGELFF.

The chain is built from TRBV7-9 and TRBJ1-1, with D perhaps matching TRBD1 (6 bases). V lost 1 base to trimming and J lost 10 bases, with 16 bases between them. The CDR3 totals 14 residues. From germline, CDR1 is SEHNR and CDR2 FQNEAQ (reference sequence). CDR3 protein: CASSLEGEGARAFF. The CDR3 nucleotides are TGTGCCAGCAGCTTAGAGGGGGAAGGGGCCAGAGCTTTCTTT. Full variable domain (remainder filled in from reference TRBV7-9 and TRBJ1-1): DTGVSQNPRHKITKRGQNVTFRCDPISEHNRLYWYRQTLGQGPEFLTYFQNEAQLEKSRLLSDRFSAERPKGSFSTLEIQRTEQGDSAMYLCASSLEGEGARAFFGQGTRLTVV.

Here the CDR3 reads CASSVAPTGAQETQYF. Here the CDR3 DNA reads TGTGCCAGCAGCGTAGCGCCGACCGGAGCTCAAGAGACCCAGTACTTC. The V call is TRBV9, the J call TRBJ2-5, with unresolved D. Germline CDR1 reads SGDLS; CDR2 reads YYNGEE. The V end lost 0 bases, the J end lost 2 bases, and 14 bases lay between the germline ends. The CDR3 extends over 16 amino acids.

The sample holds many counts of this clone. This chain links TRBV15 with TRBJ1-2; maybe TRBD1 (5 bases). Germline loops: CDR1 LNHNV, CDR2 YYDKDF (reference sequence). The CDR3 runs 14 residues. V was shortened by 2 bases and J by 3 bases, with 10 bases between the two germline ends. The CDR3: CATSRYTGYYGYTF. The CDR3 bases are TGTGCCACCAGCAGATATACAGGATACTATGGCTACACCTTC.

The chain is built from TRBV4-2 and TRBJ1-6, with D perhaps TRBD1 (6 bases). CDR1 is LGHNA and CDR2 is YNFKEQ in the germline V gene. V was shortened by 2 bases and J by 4 bases, with 9 bases between the two germline ends. This CDR3 spans 15 amino acids. CDR3 sequence reads: CASSQMGQYNSPLHF. The CDR3 DNA reads TGTGCCAGCAGCCAAATGGGACAATATAATTCACCCCTCCACTTT.

The gene calls are TRBV6-5 and TRBJ1-2; D not resolved. Germline values: CDR1 MNHEY, CDR2 SVGAGI. The V and J ends lost 6 bases and 4 bases respectively, with 12 bases between them. This CDR3 has 13 amino acids. The CDR3 sequence: CASSRSFFYGYTF. CDR3 sequence (DNA): TGTGCCAGCAGCCGCAGTTTTTTCTATGGCTACACCTTC.

This rearrangement joins TRBV20-1 to TRBJ2-1; D call uncertain. The CDR3 spans 11 residues. The ends were cut back, 3 bases at V and 6 bases at J, with 6 bases in the middle. In germline, CDR1 is DFQATT, CDR2 SNEGSKA (reference sequence). Here the CDR3 DNA reads TGCAGTGCTAGCCGGAGCAATGAGCAGTTCTTC. Amino acids: CSASRSNEQFF.

The chain is built from TRBV2 and TRBJ2-7, with 7 bases fitting TRBD2. The germline V gene encodes CDR1 SNHLY and CDR2 FYNNEI. V shed 4 bases, J shed 6 bases, and the junction held 3 bases outside the gene matches. The CDR3 consists of 12 residues. This CDR3 reads CASSGGGPEQYF. CDR3 in DNA: TGTGCCAGCAGTGGGGGAGGGCCCGAGCAGTACTTC.

The V call is TRBV6-2 or TRBV6-3, the J call TRBJ2-7; 12 bases map to TRBD2. The CDR3 length is 14 residues. Germline values: CDR1 MNHEY, CDR2 SVGEGT. V shed 6 bases and J 4 bases; nucleotides not matched to a gene: 4. This CDR3 reads CASSASGRAYEQYF. The CDR3 DNA reads TGTGCCAGCAGCGCTAGCGGGAGGGCTTACGAGCAGTACTTC.

V is TRBV19 and J is TRBJ2-3; 8 nucleotides match TRBD1. Germline V gene sequence: CDR1 LNHDA, CDR2 SQIVND (reference sequence). This CDR3 region has 15 residues. Trimming took 3 bases from V and 5 from J; bases not matched to a gene: 7. Written as DNA, the CDR3 is TGTGCCAGTAGTATGGCGGGACAGGAGAGAGATACGCAGTATTTT. Translation: CASSMAGQERDTQYF.

This clone came up a few times. The V gene is TRBV5-1, the J gene TRBJ1-2, with D perhaps TRBD1 (6 bases). Germline V lookup: CDR1 SGHRS, CDR2 YFSETQ. Trimming removed 5 bases at V and 0 bases at J, with 23 bases between. This CDR3 region has 18 residues. The CDR3 nucleotides are TGCGCCAGCAGACACAATTCCGCAGGGGCCGCAGCTAACTATGGCTACACCTTC. Protein sequence: CASRHNSAGAAANYGYTF.

In this sample, this clone turned up a few times. The chain uses TRBV7-8 and TRBJ1-3; no clear D gene. Between the trimmed V and J ends, which lost 2 bases and 10 bases, there was a span of 6 bases. The CDR3 runs 11 residues. Germline CDR1 and CDR2: SGHVS and FQNEAQ. In nucleotides, the CDR3 is TGTGCCAGCAGCTTACGAGGTACCATATATTTT. As protein: CASSLRGTIYF. The full variable domain, with the rest looked up from reference TRBV7-8 and TRBJ1-3, is GAGVSQSPRYKVAKRGQDVALRCDPISGHVSLFWYQQALGQGPEFLTYFQNEAQLDKSGLPSDRFFAERPEGSVSTLKIQRTQQEDSAVYLCASSLRGTIYFGEGSWLTVV.

This chain joins TRBV19 and TRBJ2-1; tentatively, D is TRBD2 (5 bases). CDR1 is LNHDA, CDR2 SQIVND, per germline (reference sequence). This CDR3 is built from 13 residues. V was clipped by 6 bases and J by 4 bases, with 10 bases between them. The CDR3 DNA reads TGTGCCAGTAGAGGACTGGCATACAATGAGCAGTTCTTC. This translates into CASRGLAYNEQFF.

The rearrangement joins TRBV11-3 to TRBJ2-7, with TRBD1 matching over 9 bases. Germline V CDR1 and CDR2: SGHNT, YENEEA. V shed 6 bases and J 5 bases; nucleotides not matched to a gene: 2. The CDR3 runs 12 residues. CDR3 in amino acids: CASSRQGDEQYF. CDR3 DNA: TGTGCCAGCAGTCGACAGGGGGACGAGCAGTACTTC.

The chain couples TRBV11-2 to TRBJ2-1; D is undetermined. Germline V gene data show CDR1 as SGHAT and CDR2 as FQNNGV. This CDR3 comprises 15 residues. V lost 1 base and J 0 bases, leaving 7 bases between the germline ends. The chain's CDR3 is CASSLGRSSYNEQFF. CDR3 nucleotides: TGTGCCAGCAGCTTAGGCAGGTCCTCCTACAATGAGCAGTTCTTC.

This clone was counted between two and nine times. The gene calls are TRBV6-2 or TRBV6-3 and TRBJ2-7; D call uncertain. Germline V gene data show CDR1 as MNHEY and CDR2 as SVGEGT. The V end lost 2 bases, the J end lost 2 bases, and 13 bases lay between the germline ends. The CDR3 extends over 15 amino acids. Written as DNA, the CDR3 is TGTGCCAGCAGTTACGGAGCCCCCTCTACCTACGAGCAGTACTTC. Its protein is CASSYGAPSTYEQYF.

The chain employs TRBV14 and TRBJ1-2, with a weak D call TRBD1 (6 bases). V was cut by 4 bases and J by 0 bases, with 18 bases left in between. This CDR3 is built from 17 residues. Germline loops: CDR1 SGHDN, CDR2 FVKESK. The CDR3 nucleotides are TGTGCCAGCAGCCCGGGGAGGGGGGGCTCATCTAACTATGGCTACACCTTC. Its protein product is CASSPGRGGSSNYGYTF.

The V and J genes are TRBV5-6 and TRBJ1-1, with TRBD1 matching 7 bases. The germline V gene encodes CDR1 SGHDT and CDR2 YYEEEE. The CDR3 is 17 residues long. V lost 2 bases, J lost 1 base, and 11 bases stayed unmatched. CDR3 in amino acids: CASSFSGTENWNTEAFF. The CDR3 DNA sequence: TGTGCCAGCAGCTTCTCCGGGACAGAGAATTGGAACACTGAAGCTTTCTTT. The full variable domain, completed using reference TRBV5-6 and TRBJ1-1, is DAGVTQSPTHLIKTRGQQVTLRCSPKSGHDTVSWYQQALGQGPQFIFQYYEEEERQRGNFPDRFSGHQFPNYSSELNVNALLLGDSALYLCASSFSGTENWNTEAFFGQGTRLTVV.

The CDR3 here is CASSPPGLGMNTEAFF. The CDR3 coding sequence is TGTGCCAGCAGCCCGCCGGGATTAGGAATGAACACTGAAGCTTTCTTT. The rearrangement uses TRBV3-1 (or the pseudogene TRBV3-2) and TRBJ1-1; D not resolved. Germline CDR1 LGHDT, CDR2 YNNKEL (reference sequence). Trimming shortened V by 4 bases and J by 0 bases, and 15 bases separated the two germline ends. This CDR3 has 16 amino acids.

This rearrangement joins TRBV5-4 to TRBJ2-7; TRBD1 matches 7 bases. The germline V gene encodes CDR1 SGHNT and CDR2 YYREEE (reference sequence). V lost 3 bases, J lost 0 bases, and 9 bases stayed unmatched. The CDR3 loop spans 16 amino acids. The CDR3 here is CASSSPTGTVSYEQYF. CDR3 nucleotide sequence: TGTGCCAGCAGCTCGCCGACCGGGACAGTCTCCTACGAGCAGTACTTC.

The chain links TRBV7-6 to TRBJ1-1; tentative D call: TRBD1 (6 bases). V shed 0 bases and J shed 2 bases, with 10 bases lying between them. Looked up from germline, CDR1 is SGHVS and CDR2 is FNYEAQ. The CDR3 length is 15 residues. CDR3 DNA sequence: TGTGCCAGCAGCTTAGCTGCAGGGGTAAACACTGAAGCTTTCTTT. The encoded protein is CASSLAAGVNTEAFF.